What follows is one T cell receptor beta chain and its context. In its sample, this clonotype was seen a few times. Its antigen remains unidentified. Base qualities are missing; no much larger clone stands one base away. Receptor amplification or capture employed 5' RACE. TCRdb names Illumina HiSeq 2500 as the instrument used. A second PCR of about 6 to 11 cycles was performed with a sample-barcoded 5' primer and a J-beta primer mix. A unique molecular identifier was introduced onto each TCR beta cDNA molecule by a template-switch 5' adaptor carrying 12 random nucleotides. At least 2.5 million CDR3-containing paired-end reads were obtained from each sample. First-strand cDNA synthesis was performed from all RNA using the Mint cDNA synthesis kit, with priming by a TRBC-specific oligonucleotide. Following uracil-DNA glycosylase treatment, a first 18-cycle PCR with universal primers M1SS and BC2_uni_R was performed on all cDNA. Per the authors' processing: Each sample was normalized by randomly selecting 1 million high-quality reads, each carrying a distinct molecular identifier. Reads with shared molecular identifiers were discarded instead of being binned into consensus sequences. CDR3 identification, clonotype clustering and error correction used MiTCR with a Q25 quality threshold and the strictest error-elimination algorithm. A nonparametric unseen species model with Euler transformation was used to estimate a lower bound on total TCR beta diversity. TCRdb itself trimmed the public reads at Q25 with fastp, ran MiXCR and retained productive beta chains. Under each unique CDR3 protein, matching rows form one entry showing the most common genes and DNA. TCRdb's processing, not the study's, gives the V and J calls here. In all, the sample holds about 2 million distinct CDR3 sequences, and 40% to 55% of those were seen once. The ten largest make up more than 2% of the sample.

Donors were a few dozen systemically healthy Caucasian individuals from Russia aged 6 to 90 years. Each donor gave 8.5 to 10 milliliters of peripheral blood, collected into EDTA-treated Vacutainer tubes. PBMCs were isolated by Ficoll-Paque density-gradient centrifugation, with at least 6.5 million obtained per sample. Trizol reagent was used to extract total RNA from PBMCs, with at least 6 micrograms per sample. For every donor, an aliquot of PBMCs went through flow cytometry to measure the percentages of naive CD45RAhigh/CD27high T cells. CDR1 MNHEY and CDR2 SMNVEV are derived from the germline V gene (reference sequence). Counted from cysteine to phenylalanine, this CDR3 has 17 amino acids. The CDR3 DNA has 51 bases and is translated from base 1. At the junction V is shortened by 3 bases and J by 0 bases; bases outside the gene matches: 10. The data originate from a study of blood T cells in healthy people across ages (dated by TCRdb to between 2014 and 2017). Regarding the complete study: Template switching captured roughly one uniquely barcoded TCR beta cDNA molecule per two T cells in model experiments. Age-related changes in TCR beta repertoire diversity were measured in the study by deep sequencing normalized with unique cDNA molecular identifiers. Four age groups were formed from the donors: young (average approximately 15 years), middle-aged (less than 40), aged (about 68) and long-lived (about 80). To avoid experimental bias, donors of different ages were randomly spread across the sequencing lanes. Two additional independent replicas of 1 million unique cDNA reads from the same blood draw were analyzed for two donors (one aged 18 to 29 and one aged 80 or older).

The investigation overall reported the following: Estimates of total diversity based on one million sequenced T cells were regarded as lower bounds and as underestimates. Since profiling was done on bulk unsorted PBMCs, naive and antigen-experienced compartments could not be conclusively compared. Compared with the aged group, the long-lived group had more naive CD4+ T cells, fewer expanded clones and increased TCR diversity, suggesting age selection. Observed TCR beta diversity per million T cells fell roughly linearly with age, and a significant reduction was already apparent by age roughly 40. A strong correlation was found between observed TCR beta diversity and the percentage of naive T cells measured by flow cytometry. Because donor CMV infection status was unknown, age-related changes in expanded clonotypes were potentially confounded.

Material for sequencing was blood. This clonotype was sampled from a woman between 35 and 50 years old in good health. The chain joins TRBV27 to TRBJ2-5, with TRBD1 identical over 7 junction bases. The nucleotide sequence reads as follows: TGTGCCAGCAGTTTTGGTCGGGGACAGACGGACCAAGAGACCCAGTACTTC. Translated, it gives CASSFGRGQTDQETQYF.